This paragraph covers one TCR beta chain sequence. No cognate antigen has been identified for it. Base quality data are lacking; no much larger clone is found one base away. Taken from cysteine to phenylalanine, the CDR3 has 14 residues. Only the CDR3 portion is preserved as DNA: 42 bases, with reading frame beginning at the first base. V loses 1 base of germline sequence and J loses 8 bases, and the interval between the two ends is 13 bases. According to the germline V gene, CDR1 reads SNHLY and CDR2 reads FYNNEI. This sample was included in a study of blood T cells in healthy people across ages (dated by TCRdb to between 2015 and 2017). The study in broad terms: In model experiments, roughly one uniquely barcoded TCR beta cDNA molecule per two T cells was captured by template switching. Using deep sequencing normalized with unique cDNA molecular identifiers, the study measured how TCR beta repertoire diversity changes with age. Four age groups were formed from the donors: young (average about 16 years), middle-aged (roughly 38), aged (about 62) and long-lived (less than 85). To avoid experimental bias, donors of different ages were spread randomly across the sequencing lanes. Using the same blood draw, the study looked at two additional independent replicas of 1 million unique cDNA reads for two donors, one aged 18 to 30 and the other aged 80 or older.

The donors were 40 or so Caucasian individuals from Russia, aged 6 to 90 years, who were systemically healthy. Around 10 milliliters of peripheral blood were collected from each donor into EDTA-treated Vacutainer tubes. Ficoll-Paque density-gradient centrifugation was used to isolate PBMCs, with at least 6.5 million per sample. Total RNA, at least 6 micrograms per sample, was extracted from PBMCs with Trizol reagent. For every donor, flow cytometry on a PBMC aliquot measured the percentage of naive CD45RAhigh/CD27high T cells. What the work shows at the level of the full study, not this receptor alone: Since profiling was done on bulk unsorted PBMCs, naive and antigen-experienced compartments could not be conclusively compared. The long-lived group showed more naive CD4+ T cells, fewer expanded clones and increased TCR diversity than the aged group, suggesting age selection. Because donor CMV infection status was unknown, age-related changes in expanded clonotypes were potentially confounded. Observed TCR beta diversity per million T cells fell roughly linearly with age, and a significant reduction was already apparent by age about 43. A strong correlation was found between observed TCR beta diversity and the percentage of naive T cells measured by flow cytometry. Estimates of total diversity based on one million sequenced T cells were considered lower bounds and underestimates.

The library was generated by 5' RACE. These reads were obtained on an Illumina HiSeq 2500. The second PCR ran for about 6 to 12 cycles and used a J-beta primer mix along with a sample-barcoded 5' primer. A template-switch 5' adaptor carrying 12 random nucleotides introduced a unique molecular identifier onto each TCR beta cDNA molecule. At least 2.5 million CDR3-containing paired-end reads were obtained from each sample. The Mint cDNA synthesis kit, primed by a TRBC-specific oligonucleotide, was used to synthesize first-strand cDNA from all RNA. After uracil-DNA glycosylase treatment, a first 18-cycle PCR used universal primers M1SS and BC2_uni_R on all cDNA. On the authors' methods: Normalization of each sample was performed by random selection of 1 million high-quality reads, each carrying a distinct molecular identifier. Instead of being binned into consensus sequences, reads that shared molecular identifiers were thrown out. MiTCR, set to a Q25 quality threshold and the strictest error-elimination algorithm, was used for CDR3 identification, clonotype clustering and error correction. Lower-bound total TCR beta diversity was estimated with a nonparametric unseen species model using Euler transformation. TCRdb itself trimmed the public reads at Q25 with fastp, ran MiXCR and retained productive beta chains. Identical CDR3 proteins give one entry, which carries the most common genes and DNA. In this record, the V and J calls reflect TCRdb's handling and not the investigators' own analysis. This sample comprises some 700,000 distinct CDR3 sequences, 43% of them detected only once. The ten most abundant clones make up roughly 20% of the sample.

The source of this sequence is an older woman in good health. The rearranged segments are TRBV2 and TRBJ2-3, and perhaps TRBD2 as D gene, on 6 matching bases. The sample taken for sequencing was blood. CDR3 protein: CASSEGPGVGTQYF. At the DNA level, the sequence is TGTGCCAGCAGTGAAGGCCCGGGGGTGGGTACGCAGTATTTT.